This T cell receptor beta chain was profiled in a study of cytomegalovirus exposure and HLA in healthy donors. Germline CDR1 reads SGHTA; CDR2 reads FQGNSA. V trimming: 2 bases; J trimming: 2 bases; junction bases outside the gene matches: 12. The CDR3 extends over 18 amino acids. The primer mix had 60 Vbeta and 13 Jbeta primers. Using immunoSEQ multiplex PCR, the repertoire was profiled, and TCRdb retains in-frame clones only, with some absent. Here the sample spans roughly 100,000 clones, roughly 13% being singletons. The V and J genes are TRBV7-2 and TRBJ2-7; 10 nucleotides align to TRBD1. Material for sequencing was PBMCs. The TCR sequence derives from a man aged 35 to 55 in good health and CMV-seropositive. Written as DNA, the CDR3 is TGTGCCAGCAGCTTAATCGACGACAGGGGGCTTAACCCCTACGAGCAGTACTTC. This codes for CASSLIDDRGLNPYEQYF.